This T cell receptor (beta chain) was profiled in a study of cytotoxic CD8 clonotypes in ibrutinib-treated CLL. There are a few counts of this clone. What it binds is unknown. Study-wide results and limits: Public clonotypes occurred uncommonly; on treatment, they contracted or remained stable. Clonality increased with ibrutinib response but returned toward baseline at progression.

CDR1 is SEHNR, CDR2 FQNEAQ, per germline (reference sequence). Trimming took 5 bases from V and 2 from J; bases not matched to a gene: 3. The CDR3 has 14 residues. Investigators sought sequencing depths of between 1 in 200,000 and 1 in 1 million T cells. The protocol was immunoSEQ multiplex PCR, while the TCRdb copy is restricted to in-frame clones and leaves out a portion. The sample has roughly 56,000 clones, 65% to 75% seen once. The source of this sequence is a human donor with chronic lymphocytic leukemia. The input for sequencing was PBMCs, taken after 12 months of ibrutinib treatment. J is TRBJ2-3 and V is TRBV7-9, with 8 nucleotides matching TRBD1. The CDR3, as DNA: TGTGCCAGCAGCCGGGACAGGAACACAGATACGCAGTATTTT. This codes for CASSRDRNTDTQYF.